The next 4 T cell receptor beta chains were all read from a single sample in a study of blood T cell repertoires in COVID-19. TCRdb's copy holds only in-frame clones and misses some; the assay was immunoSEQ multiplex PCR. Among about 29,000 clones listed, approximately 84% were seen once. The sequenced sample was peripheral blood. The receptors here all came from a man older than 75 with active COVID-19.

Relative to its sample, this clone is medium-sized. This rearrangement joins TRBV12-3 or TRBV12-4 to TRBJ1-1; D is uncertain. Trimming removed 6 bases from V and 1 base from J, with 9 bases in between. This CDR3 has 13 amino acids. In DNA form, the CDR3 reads TGTGCCAGCAGCGCCGGTCCGAACACTGAAGCTTTCTTT. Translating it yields CASSAGPNTEAFF.

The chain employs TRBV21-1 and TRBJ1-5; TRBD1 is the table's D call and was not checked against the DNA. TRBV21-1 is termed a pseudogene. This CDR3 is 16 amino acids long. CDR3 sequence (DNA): TGTGCCAGCAGCAAAGATGGGGCAGGGCCAAATCAGCCCCAGCATTTT. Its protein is CASSKDGAGPNQPQHF.

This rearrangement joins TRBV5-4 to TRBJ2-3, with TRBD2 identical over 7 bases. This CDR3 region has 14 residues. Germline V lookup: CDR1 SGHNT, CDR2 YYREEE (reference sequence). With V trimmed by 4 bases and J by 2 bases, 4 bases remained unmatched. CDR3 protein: CASSLAVYTDTQYF. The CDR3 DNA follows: TGTGCCAGCAGCCTAGCGGTATACACAGATACGCAGTATTTT.

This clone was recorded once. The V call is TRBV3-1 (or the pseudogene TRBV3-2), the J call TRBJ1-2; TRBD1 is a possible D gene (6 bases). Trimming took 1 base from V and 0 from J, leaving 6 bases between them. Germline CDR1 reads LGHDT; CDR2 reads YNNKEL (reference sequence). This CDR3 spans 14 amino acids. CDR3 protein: CASSQGDTNYGYTF. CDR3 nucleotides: TGTGCCAGCAGCCAAGGGGACACTAACTATGGCTACACCTTC.